The sequence of this TCR beta chain was determined in a study of cytomegalovirus exposure and HLA in healthy donors. The PCR used 60 Vbeta and 13 Jbeta primers. The method was immunoSEQ multiplex PCR; TCRdb's version includes in-frame clones alone and lacks a portion of them. The table shows under 140,000 clones, with 65% to 85% occurring only once. The germline CDR1 and CDR2 sequences are SGHDN and FVKESK. The J segment lost 5 bases and the V segment lost 3 bases, leaving 6 bases of the junction unmatched. The CDR3 length is 15 residues. The TCR sequence derives from a man aged 25-45 years in good health and CMV-seropositive. V usage is TRBV14 and J usage is TRBJ2-2, with 7 bases aligning to TRBD2. Sequencing was done on a sample of PBMCs. In DNA, the CDR3 is TGTGCCAGCAGCCAGGTGACTAGCCTAACCGGGGAGCTGTTTTTT. Translating it yields CASSQVTSLTGELFF. Filled out from reference TRBV14 and TRBJ2-2, the complete variable domain reads EAGVTQFPSHSVIEKGQTVTLRCDPISGHDNLYWYRRVMGKEIKFLLHFVKESKQDESGMPNNRFLAERTGGTYSTLKVQPAELEDSGVYFCASSQVTSLTGELFFGEGSRLTVL.